This is a list of T cell receptor beta chains from one sample in a study of T cell responses to AZD1222 COVID-19 vaccine. TCRdb's copy holds only in-frame clones and misses some; the assay was immunoSEQ multiplex PCR. The sample includes about 100,000 clones, roughly 90% of them seen just once. Here the sequenced sample was peripheral blood, taken on day 0 of AZD1222 vaccination. Receptors were obtained from an adult in good health. The CDR3 runs from the conserved cysteine through the conserved F or W. A D gene is named only where the DNA matches it firmly. Clone size is stated in some rows and not others, as once, few, many or a class when expanded.

abundance,len,d_gene,j_gene,v_gene,CDR3aa,CDR3nt
-,16,TRBD1,TRBJ1-2,TRBV7-9,CASSLPPTGKHSGYTF,TGTGCCAGCAGCCTGCCCCCGACAGGGAAACATTCTGGCTACACCTTC
-,15,TRBD2,TRBJ2-7,TRBV13,CASSPRTSGSYEQYF,TGTGCCAGCAGCCCTCGGACTAGCGGGAGTTACGAGCAGTACTTC
-,14,-,TRBJ2-7,TRBV9,CASSVSNTPYEQYF,TGTGCCAGCAGCGTATCGAATACCCCCTACGAGCAGTACTTC
-,16,TRBD1,TRBJ2-5,TRBV7-2,CASSLARGTGGETQYF,TGTGCCAGCAGCTTAGCTAGAGGGACAGGGGGAGAGACCCAGTACTTC
few,16,-,TRBJ1-2,TRBV10-3,CAISESKMRQEDGYTF,TGTGCCATCAGTGAGTCGAAAATGCGTCAGGAGGATGGCTACACCTTC
-,16,TRBD2,TRBJ2-1,TRBV29-1,CSVAGTSGRMGNEQFF,TGCAGCGTTGCCGGGACTAGCGGGAGGATGGGCAATGAGCAGTTCTTC
-,15,TRBD1,TRBJ1-2,TRBV19,CASNVQGASSDGYTF,TGTGCCAGTAATGTTCAGGGGGCGTCCAGTGATGGCTACACCTTC
-,16,-,TRBJ1-4,TRBV6-5,CASSYRGGRAEEKLFF,TGTGCCAGCAGTTACCGCGGAGGCCGGGCGGAAGAAAAACTGTTTTTT
-,15,-,TRBJ2-3,TRBV18,CASSPPAVGTDTQYF,TGTGCCAGCTCACCTCCCGCTGTCGGCACAGATACGCAGTATTTT
-,16,TRBD2,TRBJ2-7,TRBV4-1,CASSQGTSGVSYEQYF,TGCGCCAGCAGCCAGGGGACTAGCGGGGTCTCCTACGAGCAGTACTTC
-,13,-,TRBJ2-5,TRBV9,CASSVGLQETQYF,TGTGCCAGCAGCGTAGGGCTACAAGAGACCCAGTACTTC
-,15,TRBD1,TRBJ2-2,TRBV5-6,CASSLQDRETGELFF,TGTGCCAGCAGCTTGCAGGACAGGGAGACCGGGGAGCTGTTTTTT
-,13,-,TRBJ1-4,TRBV4-3,CASSQALGEKLFF,TGCGCCAGCAGCCAGGCTCTAGGTGAAAAACTGTTTTTT
-,14,-,TRBJ1-5,TRBV18,CASSPPGGNQPQHF,TGTGCCAGCTCACCACCGGGGGGCAATCAGCCCCAGCATTTT
-,13,-,TRBJ2-5,TRBV2,CASSEGQRETQYF,TGTGCCAGCAGTGAAGGACAAAGGGAGACCCAGTACTTC
-,15,-,TRBJ2-7,TRBV6-1,CASSEQGGWSYEQYF,TGTGCCAGCAGTGAACAGGGGGGTTGGTCCTACGAGCAGTACTTC
-,17,-,TRBJ2-2,TRBV30,CAWSALDRQLYTGELFF,TGTGCCTGGAGTGCACTGGACAGACAGCTATACACCGGGGAGCTGTTTTTT
-,13,-,TRBJ1-2,TRBV6-5,CASSYDRNYGYTF,TGTGCCAGCAGTTACGACAGGAACTATGGCTACACCTTC
-,14,TRBD1,TRBJ1-4,TRBV30,CAWSSGQLREKLFF,TGTGCCTGGAGTTCGGGACAGCTCCGTGAAAAACTGTTTTTT
once,11,-,TRBJ2-1,TRBV20-1,CSAKESRGQFF,TGCAGTGCTAAGGAGAGCCGCGGGCAGTTCTTC
-,15,-,TRBJ1-4,TRBV5-8,CASSLPRGFNEKLFF,TGTGCCAGCAGCTTACCCAGAGGGTTTAATGAAAAACTGTTTTTT
-,13,-,TRBJ1-4,TRBV6-6,CASSSRSNEKLFF,TGTGCCAGCAGTTCAAGAAGTAATGAAAAACTGTTTTTT
-,18,TRBD1,TRBJ1-1,TRBV29-1,CSVWDTGTGARMNTEAFF,TGCAGCGTTTGGGATACCGGGACAGGGGCCAGGATGAACACTGAAGCTTTCTTT
few,13,-,TRBJ1-1,TRBV3-1/TRBV3-2,CASSQVVNTEAFF,TGTGCCAGCAGCCAGGTGGTGAACACTGAAGCTTTCTTT
-,17,TRBD1,TRBJ1-5,TRBV19,CASSIDSPGQGFQPQHF,TGTGCCAGTAGTATAGATAGTCCCGGACAGGGGTTTCAGCCCCAGCATTTT
-,19,TRBD2,TRBJ2-2,TRBV7-2,CASSPGLRWREGSTGELFF,TGTGCCAGCAGTCCGGGCCTCCGTTGGCGGGAGGGTTCCACCGGGGAGCTGTTTTTT
many,13,-,TRBJ2-1,TRBV19,CASREAEGAEQFF,TGTGCCAGTAGGGAAGCGGAAGGAGCTGAGCAGTTCTTC
once,13,-,TRBJ1-5,TRBV5-1,CASSLAGYQPQHF,TGCGCCAGCAGCTTGGCAGGTTATCAGCCCCAGCATTTT
-,13,-,TRBJ1-2,TRBV12-3/TRBV12-4,CASSLTVDWGYTF,TGTGCCAGCAGTTTGACAGTGGATTGGGGCTACACCTTC
-,13,-,TRBJ2-5,TRBV6-5,CASHKRGAETQYF,TGTGCCAGCCACAAAAGGGGCGCGGAGACCCAGTACTTC
-,12,TRBD1,TRBJ1-3,TRBV2,CASGTDGNTIYF,TGTGCCAGTGGGACAGACGGAAACACCATATATTTT
-,9,-,TRBJ1-2,TRBV27,CASSEGYTF,TGTGCCAGCAGTGAGGGCTACACCTTC
once,11,-,TRBJ2-7,TRBV5-1,CASSLGLEQYF,TGCGCCAGCAGCTTGGGACTCGAGCAGTACTTC
-,15,TRBD2,TRBJ2-1,TRBV5-1,CASRTSGTSYNEQFF,TGCGCCAGCAGGACTAGCGGGACCTCCTACAATGAGCAGTTCTTC
-,16,TRBD2,TRBJ2-1,TRBV30,CAWSPRGLAAYNEQFF,TGTGCCTGGAGTCCGAGGGGACTAGCGGCCTACAATGAGCAGTTCTTC
once,12,-,TRBJ1-3,TRBV30,CAWGQAGNTIYF,TGTGCCTGGGGCCAGGCTGGAAACACCATATATTTT
-,16,TRBD2,TRBJ2-7,TRBV27,CASSPRLAGGFYEQYF,TGTGCCAGCAGTCCAAGACTAGCGGGAGGGTTTTACGAGCAGTACTTC
-,16,-,TRBJ2-5,TRBV7-2,CASSEYGVTVQETQYF,TGTGCCAGCAGTGAGTATGGCGTCACCGTCCAAGAGACCCAGTACTTC
few,14,-,TRBJ2-7,TRBV7-8,CASSLGVGAYEQYF,TGTGCCAGCAGCTTAGGAGTTGGGGCCTACGAGCAGTACTTC
-,14,TRBD1,TRBJ1-6,TRBV5-1,CASSVQGGHSPLHF,TGCGCCAGCAGCGTGCAGGGGGGCCATTCACCCCTCCACTTT
-,14,-,TRBJ1-1,TRBV19,CASSIVGTVSEAFF,TGTGCCAGTAGTATAGTTGGGACTGTAAGTGAAGCTTTCTTT
-,12,-,TRBJ2-3,TRBV11-2,CASSSTTDTQYF,TGTGCCAGCAGCTCAACGACGGATACGCAGTATTTT
-,13,-,TRBJ1-2,TRBV12-3/TRBV12-4,CASSFGLGYGYTF,TGTGCCAGCAGTTTTGGGCTAGGCTATGGCTACACCTTC
-,17,-,TRBJ1-3,TRBV28,CASSRVGGEYHGNTIYF,TGTGCCAGCAGTAGGGTCGGAGGGGAGTACCACGGAAACACCATATATTTT
-,15,TRBD1,TRBJ1-5,TRBV12-5,CASGPDRGWSQPQHF,TGTGCTAGTGGACCCGACAGGGGTTGGAGTCAGCCCCAGCATTTT
-,13,-,TRBJ1-5,TRBV4-3,CASSQQGNQPQHF,TGCGCCAGCAGCCAACAGGGTAATCAGCCCCAGCATTTT
-,12,-,TRBJ2-7,TRBV6-5,CATGLSSYEQYF,TGTGCCACCGGGCTTAGCTCCTACGAGCAGTACTTC
-,14,TRBD2,TRBJ2-3,TRBV5-1,CASSLTSGADTQYF,TGCGCCAGCAGCTTGACTAGCGGGGCAGATACGCAGTATTTT
-,15,-,TRBJ2-3,TRBV14,CASSPRTVSTDTQYF,TGTGCCAGCAGCCCGCGGACGGTTAGCACAGATACGCAGTATTTT
-,16,-,TRBJ1-3,TRBV19,CASSEQAGHSGNTIYF,TGTGCCAGTAGCGAACAGGCTGGTCACTCTGGAAACACCATATATTTT